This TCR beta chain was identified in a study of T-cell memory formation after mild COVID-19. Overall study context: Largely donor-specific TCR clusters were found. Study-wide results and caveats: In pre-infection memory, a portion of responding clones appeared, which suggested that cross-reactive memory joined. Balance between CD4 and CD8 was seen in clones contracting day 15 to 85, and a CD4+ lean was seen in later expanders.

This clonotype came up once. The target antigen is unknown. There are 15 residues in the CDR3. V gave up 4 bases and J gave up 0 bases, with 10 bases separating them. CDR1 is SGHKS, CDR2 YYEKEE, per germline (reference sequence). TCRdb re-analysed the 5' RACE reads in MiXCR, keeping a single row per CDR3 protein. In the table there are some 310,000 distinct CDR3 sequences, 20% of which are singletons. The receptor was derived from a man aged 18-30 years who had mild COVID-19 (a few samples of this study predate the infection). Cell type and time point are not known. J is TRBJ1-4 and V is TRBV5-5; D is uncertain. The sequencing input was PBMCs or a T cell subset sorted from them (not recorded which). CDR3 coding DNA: TGTGCCAGCAGCATAGATACGGCAACTAATGAAAAACTGTTTTTT. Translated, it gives CASSIDTATNEKLFF.